This T cell receptor (beta chain) originates from a study of human T cells and chemical hapten exposure. Time point given: patch test 1, 2 weeks after DPC sensitization. Treatment given: therapeutic diphenylcyclopropenone sensitization with weekly scalp DPC. This clonotype occurred a few times. TCRdb processed the RACE reads anew with MiXCR; each CDR3 protein has one entry. The sample has roughly 190,000 distinct CDR3 sequences; under 25% are singletons. Germline loops: CDR1 MNHEY, CDR2 SVGAGI. Trimming took off 7 bases at V and 7 bases at J, with 7 bases between the two ends. CDR3 length equals 11 residues.

This material consisted of whole blood, taken in connection with sensitization to the hapten diphenylcyclopropenone (DPC). The source of this sequence is a woman between 45 and 65 years old with alopecia areata. Some clones in this sample may be carry-over from other donors' samples. The chain combines TRBV6-5 with TRBJ2-2; D not certain. CDR3 coding DNA: TGTGCCAGCACGAGAAACGGGGAGCTGTTTTTT. Its protein is CASTRNGELFF.